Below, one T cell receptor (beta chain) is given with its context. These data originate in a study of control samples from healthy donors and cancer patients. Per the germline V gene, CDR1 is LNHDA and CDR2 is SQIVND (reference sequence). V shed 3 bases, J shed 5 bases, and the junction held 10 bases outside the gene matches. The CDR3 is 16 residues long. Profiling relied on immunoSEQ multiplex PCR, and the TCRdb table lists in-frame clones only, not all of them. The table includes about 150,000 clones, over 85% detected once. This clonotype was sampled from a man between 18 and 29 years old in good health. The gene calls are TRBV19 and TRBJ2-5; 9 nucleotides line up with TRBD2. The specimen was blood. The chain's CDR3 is CASSMWLAGTRETQYF. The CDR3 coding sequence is TGTGCCAGTAGTATGTGGCTAGCGGGGACTCGTGAGACCCAGTACTTC.